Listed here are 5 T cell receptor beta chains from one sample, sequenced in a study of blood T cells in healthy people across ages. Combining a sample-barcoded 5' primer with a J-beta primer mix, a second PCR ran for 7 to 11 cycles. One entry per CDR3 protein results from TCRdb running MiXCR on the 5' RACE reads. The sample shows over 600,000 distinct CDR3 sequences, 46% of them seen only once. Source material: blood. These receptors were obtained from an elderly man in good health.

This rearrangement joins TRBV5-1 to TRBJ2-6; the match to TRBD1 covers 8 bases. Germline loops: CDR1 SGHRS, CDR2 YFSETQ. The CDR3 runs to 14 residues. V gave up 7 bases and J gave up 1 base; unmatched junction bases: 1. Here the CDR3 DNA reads TGCGCCAGCTGGGACAGGTCTGGGGCCAACGTCCTGACTTTC. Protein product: CASWDRSGANVLTF.

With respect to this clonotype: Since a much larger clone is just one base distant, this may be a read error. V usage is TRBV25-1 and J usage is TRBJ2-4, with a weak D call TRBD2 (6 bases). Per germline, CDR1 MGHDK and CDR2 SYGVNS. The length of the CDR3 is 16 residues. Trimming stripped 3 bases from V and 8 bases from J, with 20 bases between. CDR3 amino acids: CASSEEGQGKGYIQYF. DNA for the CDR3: TGTGCCAGCAGTGAGGAGGGTCAGGGTAAAGGGTACATTCAGTACTTC.

The CDR3 DNA sequence: TGTGCCAGCAGCGAGACTAGCGGGATGGGGACAGATACGCAGTATTTT. It encodes CASSETSGMGTDTQYF. This chain connects TRBV9 to TRBJ2-3, with 11 positions matching TRBD2. Looked up from germline, CDR1 is SGDLS and CDR2 is YYNGEE. Trimming removed 3 bases from V and 3 bases from J; junction bases left unmatched: 6. This CDR3 has 16 residues.

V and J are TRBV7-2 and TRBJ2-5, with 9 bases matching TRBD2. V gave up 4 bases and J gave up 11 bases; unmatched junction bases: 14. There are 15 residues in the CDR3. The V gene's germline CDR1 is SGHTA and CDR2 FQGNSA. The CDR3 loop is CASSSSSGKGNEQYF. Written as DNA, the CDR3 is TGTGCCAGCAGCTCATCTAGCGGGAAGGGAAATGAGCAGTACTTC.

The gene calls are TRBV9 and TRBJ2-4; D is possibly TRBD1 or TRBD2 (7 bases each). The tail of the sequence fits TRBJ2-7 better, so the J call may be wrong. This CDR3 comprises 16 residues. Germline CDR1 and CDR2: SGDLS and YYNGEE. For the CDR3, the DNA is TGTGCCAGCCCCCCAGGGGGGGGGAAAACCCTCTACGAGCAGTACTTC. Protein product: CASPPGGGKTLYEQYF.